This TCR beta chain appears in the sequencing data of a study of shared clonotypes between healthy human individuals. Study-wide context: Plates per donor: three CD4 naive, three CD4 memory, two CD8 naive, one CD8 memory.

CDR3 length: 14 amino acids. Trimming removed 1 base at V and 5 bases at J, with 12 bases between. Germline CDR1 MNHNS, CDR2 SASEGT. A split of CD4+ cells into CD45RA+ naive and CD45RA-negative memory subsets was performed. Deep-level assay runs were performed. Original processing methods: ImmunoSEQ output lacked quality scores and full-length reads, limiting matched filtering. Using immunoSEQ multiplex PCR, the repertoire was profiled, and TCRdb retains in-frame clones only, with some absent. That table gives V, J and clone size, and the DNA gave D and trimming. Of 2.5 million or so clones in the sample, approximately 94% are singletons; the top ten hold under 0.15%.

Sequenced input: naive CD4+ T cells sorted from blood. The sample's subset: CD45RA+ positively selected. The chain uses TRBV6-1 and TRBJ2-7, with D tentatively TRBD1 (6 bases). The source of this sequence is a man between 18 and 29 years old in good health. The CDR3 spells CASSEGHRVNEQYF. The CDR3 DNA follows: TGTGCCAGCAGTGAAGGGCACAGGGTTAACGAGCAGTACTTC.